A selection of T cell receptor beta chains follows, all from one sample in a study of blood T cells in healthy people across ages. Using its own MiXCR run on the 5' RACE reads, TCRdb lists one record per CDR3 protein. The profile covers approximately 770,000 distinct CDR3 sequences, with nearly 60% appearing a single time and roughly 22% taken by the ten largest. The sequencing input was blood. The receptor set was obtained from a young man in good health. CDR3s include the opening cysteine and the closing phenylalanine or tryptophan. The D gene is left open where the match is weak. Clone size, where shown, is once, few, many, or a class for clones that have expanded.

clone size | J gene | V gene | D gene | CDR3 protein | CDR3 DNA
few | TRBJ1-5 | TRBV20-1 | - | CSASGGGWNQPQHF | TGCAGTGCTAGCGGGGGAGGGTGGAATCAGCCCCAGCATTTT
few | TRBJ2-3 | TRBV6-2/TRBV6-3 | - | CASKPRTTDTQYF | TGTGCCAGCAAGCCCAGGACCACAGATACGCAGTATTTT
- | TRBJ2-7 | TRBV5-1 | - | CASSRRASHEQYF | TGCGCCAGCTCACGCCGGGCCTCCCACGAGCAGTACTTC
- | TRBJ2-5 | TRBV20-1 | TRBD2 | CSAREASGAETQYF | TGCAGTGCTAGAGAAGCTAGCGGAGCTGAGACCCAGTACTTC
- | TRBJ2-1 | TRBV5-1 | TRBD2 | CASSLAGTSGRPTWNYNEQFF | TGCGCCAGCAGCTTGGCCGGGACTAGCGGGAGGCCCACGTGGAATTACAATGAGCAGTTCTTC
once | TRBJ1-1 | TRBV3-1 | - | CASSPTVGDSEAFF | TGTGCCAGCAGCCCCACGGTGGGAGACAGTGAAGCTTTCTTT
- | TRBJ2-5 | TRBV5-1 | TRBD2 | CASSFMKGLAGEETQYF | TGCGCCAGCAGCTTTATGAAGGGACTAGCGGGGGAAGAGACCCAGTACTTC
few | TRBJ2-7 | TRBV10-3 | - | CAIGSESYEQYF | TGTGCCATCGGGTCCGAGTCCTACGAGCAGTACTTC
many | TRBJ2-1 | TRBV7-9 | - | CASSLAGRVTYNEQFF | TGTGCCAGCAGCTTAGCGGGCAGGGTAACCTACAATGAGCAGTTCTTC
- | TRBJ1-1 | TRBV12-3/TRBV12-4 | - | CASSSGLTVKEAFF | TGTGCCAGCAGTTCTGGCTTGACAGTTAAGGAAGCTTTCTTT
- | TRBJ1-2 | TRBV7-9 | TRBD1 | CASSLGQGAGYTF | TGTGCCAGCAGCTTGGGGCAGGGGGCTGGCTACACCTTC
- | TRBJ2-7 | TRBV4-3 | - | CASSQDRGRYEQYF | TGCGCCAGCAGCCAAGATCGAGGGAGGTACGAGCAGTACTTC
- | TRBJ2-1 | TRBV13 | - | CASSLGRRRYNEQFF | TGTGCCAGCAGCTTAGGAAGACGTCGGTACAATGAGCAGTTCTTC
- | TRBJ2-1 | TRBV5-1 | TRBD2 | CASKTSGVSYNEQFF | TGCGCCAGCAAGACTAGCGGGGTCTCCTACAATGAGCAGTTCTTC